This T cell receptor beta chain was found in a study of molecular identifiers for immune sequencing clone quantification. MiXCR, applied by TCRdb to the PCR reads, yields one record per CDR3 protein. In the table there are about 510,000 distinct CDR3 sequences, 20% to 25% of which are singletons. As for this clonotype: A junction end diverges from the germline sequence, so it may reflect a read error.

Germline V CDR1 and CDR2: MNHEY, SVGEGT. CDR3 length: 11 amino acids. V gene TRBV6-2 or TRBV6-3 combines with J gene TRBJ2-7; maybe TRBD2 (5 bases). Sequencing was carried out using naive CD8+ T cells from blood, with Jurkat cell RNA spiked in. Subset: FACS-sorted CD8+CD4-CCR7+CD45RA+ naive T cells. This clonotype was sampled from a human donor in good health. Some libraries in this study had Jurkat cell RNA spiked in. The CDR3 DNA sequence: TGTGCCAGCAGTCCTTTTAGCGAGCGGTACTTC. This codes for CASSPFSERYF.